This TCR beta chain was identified in a study of regulatory T cells in long-lasting Graves disease. Study-level points and caveats: Persistent disease showed a preference for TRBV28, TRBJ1-2 and TRBJ2-5.

Looked up from germline, CDR1 is SGHRS and CDR2 is YFSETQ. With 4 bases removed from V and 6 bases from J, the gap between germline ends came to 11 bases. The CDR3 is 13 amino acids. The time point: newly diagnosed GD, antithyroid drugs for less than 3 months. RNA from PBMCs was the source of the TCR library. The TCR beta library used iRepertoire HTBI primers with Arm-PCR amplification of CDR3. One entry per CDR3 protein, called by TCRdb with MiXCR from the multiplex PCR reads. The table lists hundreds of thousands of distinct CDR3 sequences, around 15% of them singletons, with 15% to 20% in the top ten. Turning to this clonotype: Its antigen is undetermined.

The sample was also linked to a second study, of T cells in Graves' hyperthyroidism and ophthalmopathy.

The source was peripheral blood mononuclear cells (PBMCs), collected at new diagnosis, from a patient treated with antithyroid drugs. The receptor's source is a woman aged 30 to 39 with Graves disease. This chain connects TRBV5-1 to TRBJ2-4; D may match TRBD1 or TRBD2 (6 bases each). CDR3 coding DNA: TGCGCCAGCAGCCTGGAGGGGGGAAACATTCAGTACTTC. It specifies CASSLEGGNIQYF.